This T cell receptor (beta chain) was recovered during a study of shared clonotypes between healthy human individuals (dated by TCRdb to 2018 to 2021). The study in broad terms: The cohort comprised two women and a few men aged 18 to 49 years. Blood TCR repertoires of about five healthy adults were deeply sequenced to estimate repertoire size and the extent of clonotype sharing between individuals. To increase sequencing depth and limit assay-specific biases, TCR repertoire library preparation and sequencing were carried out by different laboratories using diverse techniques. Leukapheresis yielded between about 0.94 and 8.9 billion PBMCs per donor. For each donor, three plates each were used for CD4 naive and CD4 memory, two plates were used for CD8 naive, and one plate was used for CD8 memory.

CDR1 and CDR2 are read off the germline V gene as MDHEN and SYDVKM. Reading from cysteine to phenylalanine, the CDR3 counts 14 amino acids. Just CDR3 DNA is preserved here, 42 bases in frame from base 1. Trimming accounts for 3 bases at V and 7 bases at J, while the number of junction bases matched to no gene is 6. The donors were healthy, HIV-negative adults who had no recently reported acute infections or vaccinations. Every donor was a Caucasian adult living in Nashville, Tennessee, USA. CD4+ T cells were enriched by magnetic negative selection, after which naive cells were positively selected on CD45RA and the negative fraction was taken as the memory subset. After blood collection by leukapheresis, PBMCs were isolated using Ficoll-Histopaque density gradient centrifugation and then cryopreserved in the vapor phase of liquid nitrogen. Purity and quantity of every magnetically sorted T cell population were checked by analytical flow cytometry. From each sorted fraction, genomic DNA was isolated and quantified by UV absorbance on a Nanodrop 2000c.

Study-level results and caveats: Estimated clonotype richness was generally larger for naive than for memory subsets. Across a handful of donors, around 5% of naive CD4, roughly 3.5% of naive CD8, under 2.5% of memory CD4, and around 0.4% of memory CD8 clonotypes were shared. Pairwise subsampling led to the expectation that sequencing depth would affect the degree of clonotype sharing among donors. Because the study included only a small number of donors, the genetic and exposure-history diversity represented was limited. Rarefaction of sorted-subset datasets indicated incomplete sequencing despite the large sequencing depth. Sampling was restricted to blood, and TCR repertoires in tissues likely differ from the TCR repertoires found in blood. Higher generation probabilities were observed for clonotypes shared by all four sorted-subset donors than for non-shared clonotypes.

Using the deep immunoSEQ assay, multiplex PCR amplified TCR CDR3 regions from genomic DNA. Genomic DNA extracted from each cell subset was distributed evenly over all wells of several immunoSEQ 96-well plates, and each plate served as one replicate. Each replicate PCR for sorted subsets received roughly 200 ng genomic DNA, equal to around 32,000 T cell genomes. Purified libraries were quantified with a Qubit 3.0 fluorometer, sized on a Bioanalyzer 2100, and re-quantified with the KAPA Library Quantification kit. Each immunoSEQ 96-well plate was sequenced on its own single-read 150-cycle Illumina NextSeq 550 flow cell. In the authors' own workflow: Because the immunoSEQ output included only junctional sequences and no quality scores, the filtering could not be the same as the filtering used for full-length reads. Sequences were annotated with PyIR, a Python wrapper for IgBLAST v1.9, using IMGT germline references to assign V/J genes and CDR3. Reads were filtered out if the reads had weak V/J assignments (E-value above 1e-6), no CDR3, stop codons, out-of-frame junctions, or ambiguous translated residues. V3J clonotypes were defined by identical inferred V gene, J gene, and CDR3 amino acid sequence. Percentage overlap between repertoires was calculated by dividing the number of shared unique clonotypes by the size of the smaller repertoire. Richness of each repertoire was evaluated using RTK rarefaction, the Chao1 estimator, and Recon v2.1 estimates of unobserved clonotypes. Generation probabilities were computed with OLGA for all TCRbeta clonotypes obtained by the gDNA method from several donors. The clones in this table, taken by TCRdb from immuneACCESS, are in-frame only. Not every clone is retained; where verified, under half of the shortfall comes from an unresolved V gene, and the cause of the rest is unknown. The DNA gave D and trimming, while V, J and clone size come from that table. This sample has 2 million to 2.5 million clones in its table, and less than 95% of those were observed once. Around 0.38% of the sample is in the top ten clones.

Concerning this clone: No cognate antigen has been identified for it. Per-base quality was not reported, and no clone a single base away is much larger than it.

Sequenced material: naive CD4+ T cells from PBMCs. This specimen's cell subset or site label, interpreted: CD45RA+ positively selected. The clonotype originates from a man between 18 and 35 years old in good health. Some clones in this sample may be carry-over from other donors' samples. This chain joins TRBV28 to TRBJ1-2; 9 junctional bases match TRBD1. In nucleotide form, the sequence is TGTGCCAGCAGTTTTTCCGGGGACAGGGCTGGCTACACCTTC. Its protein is CASSFSGDRAGYTF.